Reported below is one TCR beta chain. Its target is unknown. The sample belongs to a study of monozygotic twins with inflammatory bowel disease. Germline V lookup: CDR1 SGHTA, CDR2 FQGNSA. The CDR3 length is 16 residues. Each UMI, carrying a 6-nucleotide sample barcode, came from template switching. Each CDR3 protein gets one entry in TCRdb, which reprocessed the 5' RACE reads and gives no DNA. Its clone listing holds some 210,000 distinct CDR3 sequences. Study-wide results and limits: Patients got different immunosuppressive treatments, which may have made their repertoires more variable.

Sequenced: blood. The source of this sequence is a human donor with ulcerative colitis or Crohn's disease, or a healthy co-twin of an affected twin (not recorded which). The rearrangement uses TRBV7-2 and TRBJ2-1; TCRdb gives TRBD1 as the D gene, but with no DNA this cannot be confirmed. The CDR3 spells CASSLAGRHSWDEQFF.